The present entry profiles one TCR beta chain with its context. Its antigen is still unknown. Base qualities are not provided; no much larger clone lies one nucleotide away. Whole blood was collected in K2EDTA tubes by collaborating institutions according to the institutions' own protocols. For TCRbeta analysis, collaborators shipped samples in one of three forms: frozen whole blood, isolated PBMCs, or DNA extracted from either of those sample types. The germline V gene encodes CDR1 MNHEY and CDR2 SMNVEV (reference sequence). V is reduced by 2 bases and J by 1 base, leaving a spacing of 12 bases between them. The CDR3, from cysteine to phenylalanine, totals 16 residues. Kept here is only the CDR3 DNA, which spans 48 bases and is read in frame from base 1. The immunoSEQ Assay, a bias-controlled multiplex PCR, was used to amplify TCRbeta CDR3 regions from genomic DNA. The original pipeline was this. Nucleated cell counts per sample were estimated from amplification of reference gene primers within the assay. Sequence reads were collapsed and filtered to measure the absolute abundance of every unique TCRbeta CDR3 rearrangement. For each sample, productive Simpson clonality was calculated as the square root of Simpson's diversity index over productive rearrangements. Imported from immuneACCESS, the table was reduced by TCRdb to in-frame sequences with V and J called. These copies leave out some clones; in studies compared against another copy, an unresolved V gene accounts for under half, and the cause of the remainder is not known. V, J and clone size reflect that table, while D and trimming were determined from the DNA. This sample gives about 250,000 clones in total; roughly nine tenths of them show up just once. The leading ten clones occupy roughly 3.1% of the sample.

This sample was taken from a study of blood T cell repertoires in COVID-19 (dated by TCRdb to between 2020 and 2021). Describing the broader study: Collaborator samples came from the United States, Italy and Spain and covered acute and convalescent phases of COVID-19. The dataset comprised deeply sampled blood TCRbeta repertoires from subjects exposed to, actively infected with, or recovered from COVID-19. HLA class I and class II types, where available, came from metadata supplied by the sample provider rather than from assay-based typing. Samples were obtained from the ongoing ImmuneRACE study (first 160 participants) and from about 1,300 subjects provided by 6 global collaborators. Nearly every sample came with metadata listing a de-identified subject ID, COVID-19 status, age in years and sex. The prospective study material was composed of cDNA or gDNA derived from T cells, B-cell-depleted T cells, or PBMCs. The repertoires were released in a freely available public database intended as a resource for research on the immune response to SARS-CoV-2. On the study overall, not on this receptor specifically: How much clinical and demographic metadata was included differed by source and by participant, and the metadata was provided uncurated.

This chain joins TRBV27 to TRBJ1-5, with TRBD1 as a weak D call on 5 bases. The specimen was peripheral blood. The sequence was obtained from a young man with active or convalescent COVID-19. At the DNA level, the sequence is TGTGCCAGCAGTTTACGCCAGGGTTACAGCAATCAGCCCCAGCATTTT. It encodes CASSLRQGYSNQPQHF.